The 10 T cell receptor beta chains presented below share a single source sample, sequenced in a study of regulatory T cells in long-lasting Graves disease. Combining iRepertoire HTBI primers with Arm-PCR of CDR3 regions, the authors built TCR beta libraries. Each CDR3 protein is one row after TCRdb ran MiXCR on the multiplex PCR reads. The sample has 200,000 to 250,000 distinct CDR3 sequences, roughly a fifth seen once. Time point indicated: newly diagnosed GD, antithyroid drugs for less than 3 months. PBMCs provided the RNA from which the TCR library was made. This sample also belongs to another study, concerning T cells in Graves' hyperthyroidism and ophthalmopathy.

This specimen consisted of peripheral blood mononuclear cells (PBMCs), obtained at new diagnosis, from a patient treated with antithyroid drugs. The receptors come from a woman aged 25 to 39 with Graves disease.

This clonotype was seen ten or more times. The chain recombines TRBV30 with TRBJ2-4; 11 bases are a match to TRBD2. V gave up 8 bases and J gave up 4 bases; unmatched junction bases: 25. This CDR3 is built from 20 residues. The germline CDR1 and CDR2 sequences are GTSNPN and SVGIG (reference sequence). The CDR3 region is CASVDPSGGRLGWGKNIQYF. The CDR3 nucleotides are TGTGCCAGCGTGGATCCTAGCGGGGGGCGACTTGGTTGGGGGAAAAACATTCAGTACTTC. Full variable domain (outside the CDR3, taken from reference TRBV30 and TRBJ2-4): SQTIHQWPATLVQPVGSPLSLECTVEGTSNPNLYWYRQAAGRGLQLLFYSVGIGQISSEVPQNLSASRPQDRQFILSSKKLLLSDSGFYLCASVDPSGGRLGWGKNIQYFGAGTRLSVL.

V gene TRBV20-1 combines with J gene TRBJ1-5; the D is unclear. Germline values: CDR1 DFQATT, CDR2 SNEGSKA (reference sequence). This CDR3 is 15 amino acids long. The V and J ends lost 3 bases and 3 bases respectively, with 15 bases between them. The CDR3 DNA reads TGCAGTGCTAGGTCACCAGGAAGGATCAATCAGCCCCAGCATTTT. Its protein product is CSARSPGRINQPQHF.

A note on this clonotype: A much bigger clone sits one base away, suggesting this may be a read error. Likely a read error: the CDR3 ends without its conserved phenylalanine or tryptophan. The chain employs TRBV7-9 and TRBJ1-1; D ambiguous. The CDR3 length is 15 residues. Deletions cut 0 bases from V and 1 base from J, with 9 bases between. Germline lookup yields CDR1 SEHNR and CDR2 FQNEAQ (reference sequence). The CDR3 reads CASSLALGKNTEAFC. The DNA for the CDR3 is TGTGCCAGCAGCTTAGCCCTGGGAAAGAACACTGAAGCTTTCTGT.

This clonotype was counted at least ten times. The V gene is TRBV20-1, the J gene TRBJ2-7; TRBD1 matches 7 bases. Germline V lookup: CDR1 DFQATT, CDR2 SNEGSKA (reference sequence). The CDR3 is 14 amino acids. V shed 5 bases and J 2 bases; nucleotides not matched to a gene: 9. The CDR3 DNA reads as TGCAGTGCTGAGAGGGACAGCAAAACCTACGAGCAGTACTTC. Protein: CSAERDSKTYEQYF.

The CDR3 loop is CASSEAEVLATQYF. CDR3 in DNA: TGTGCCAGCAGTGAGGCTGAGGTTCTTGCTACGCAGTATTTT. The chain employs TRBV2 and TRBJ2-3; D is ambiguous. CDR1 SNHLY and CDR2 FYNNEI come from the germline V gene. The V gene lost 3 bases and the J gene lost 8 bases, with 15 bases spanning the gap. The CDR3 spans 14 residues.

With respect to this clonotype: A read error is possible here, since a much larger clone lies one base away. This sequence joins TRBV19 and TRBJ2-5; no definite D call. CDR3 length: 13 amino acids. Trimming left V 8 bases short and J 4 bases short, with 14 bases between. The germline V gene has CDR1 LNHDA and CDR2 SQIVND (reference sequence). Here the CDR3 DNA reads TGTGCCAGTGGTGCCCCACCCCGAGAGACCCAGTACTTC. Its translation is CASGAPPRETQYF.

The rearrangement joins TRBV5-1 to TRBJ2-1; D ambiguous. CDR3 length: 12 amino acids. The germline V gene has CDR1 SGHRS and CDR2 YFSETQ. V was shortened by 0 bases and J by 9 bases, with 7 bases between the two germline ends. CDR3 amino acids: CASSLGSAEQFF. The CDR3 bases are TGCGCCAGCAGCTTGGGTTCAGCTGAGCAGTTCTTC.

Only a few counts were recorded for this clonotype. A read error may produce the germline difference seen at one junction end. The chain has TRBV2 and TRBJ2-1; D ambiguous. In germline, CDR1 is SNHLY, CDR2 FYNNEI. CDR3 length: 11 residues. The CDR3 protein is CACSETSDQCF. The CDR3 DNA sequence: TGTGCCTGCAGTGAGACGAGTGATCAGTGCTTC.

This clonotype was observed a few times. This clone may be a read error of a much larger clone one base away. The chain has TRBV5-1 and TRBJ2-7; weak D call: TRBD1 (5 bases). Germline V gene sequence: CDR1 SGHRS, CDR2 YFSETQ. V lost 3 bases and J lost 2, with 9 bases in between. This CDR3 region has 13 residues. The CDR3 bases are TGCGCCAGCAGCTCTCGACAGACCTACGAGCAGTACTTC. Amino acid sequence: CASSSRQTYEQYF.

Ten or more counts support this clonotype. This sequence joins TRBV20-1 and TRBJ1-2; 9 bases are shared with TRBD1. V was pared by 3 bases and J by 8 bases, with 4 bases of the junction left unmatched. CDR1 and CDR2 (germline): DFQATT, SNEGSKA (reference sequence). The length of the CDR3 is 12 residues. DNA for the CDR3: TGCAGTGCTAGGGACAGGGGATTCGGCTACACCTTC. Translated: CSARDRGFGYTF.